The 8 T cell receptor beta chains listed next were all sequenced from one sample in a study of cytomegalovirus exposure and HLA in healthy donors (dated by TCRdb to 2017 to 2019). Library creation used the immunoSEQ multiplex PCR assay. The multiplex PCR relied on a mix of 60 forward primers for TCR Vbeta segments and 13 reverse primers for TCR Jbeta segments. Entries here come from immuneACCESS through TCRdb and include only in-frame sequences with V and J called. Some clones fail to appear in such tables; in the studies checked, an unresolved V gene covers under half of the shortfall, and the cause of the remainder is unknown. In this sample the table shows 100,000 to 120,000 clones, 82% of which occur a single time. The biggest ten clones account for nearly 2.5% of the sample. The specimen was PBMCs. The receptor set was obtained from a woman in her late teens or twenties in good health and CMV-seronegative.

The rearrangement joins TRBV19 to TRBJ1-5; no clear D gene. The V and J ends lost 4 bases and 6 bases respectively, with 7 bases between them. CDR3 length equals 12 residues. The V gene's germline CDR1 is LNHDA and CDR2 SQIVND (reference sequence). The CDR3 spells CASSKGSQPQHF. The DNA of the CDR3 is TGTGCCAGTAGTAAAGGGAGTCAGCCCCAGCATTTT.

The rearrangement joins TRBV11-2 to TRBJ2-7; D might be TRBD1 (5 bases). The CDR3 consists of 12 residues. V dropped 5 bases and J dropped 4 bases, with 9 bases sitting between them. Per the germline V gene, CDR1 is SGHAT and CDR2 is FQNNGV. The CDR3 loop is CASSAQVYEQYV. In DNA, the CDR3 is TGTGCCAGCAGCGCACAGGTTTACGAGCAGTACGTC.

This clone was seen only once. This chain joins TRBV5-1 and TRBJ1-1, with D uncertain. There are 13 residues in the CDR3. CDR1 is SGHRS, CDR2 YFSETQ, per germline. V lost 0 bases and J 10 bases, leaving 13 bases between the germline ends. CDR3 protein: CASSLAPGGRAFF. The DNA for the CDR3 is TGCGCCAGCAGCTTGGCCCCGGGAGGGAGAGCTTTCTTT.

This chain joins TRBV7-2 and TRBJ2-7; 9 positions agree with TRBD2. The ends lost 4 bases at V and 4 bases at J; junction bases unmatched: 11. The CDR3 covers 16 residues. Germline V gene lookup returns CDR1 SGHTA and CDR2 FQGNSA. Here the CDR3 DNA reads TGTGCCAGCAGCTATAGGGCGGGAGGGCTGGAGTACGAGCAGTACTTC. Protein: CASSYRAGGLEYEQYF.

Only a few counts were recorded for this clone. The chain carries TRBV28 and TRBJ1-4; D is ambiguous. CDR3 length: 11 amino acids. V shed 1 base and J shed 8 bases, with 2 bases lying between them. Germline CDR1 is MDHEN and CDR2 is SYDVKM. CDR3 residues: CASSLSEKLFF. In DNA, the CDR3 is TGTGCCAGCAGTTTATCGGAAAAACTGTTTTTT.

The chain recombines TRBV6-5 with TRBJ1-6; no definite D call. The CDR3 length is 16 residues. The V gene's germline CDR1 is MNHEY and CDR2 SVGAGI. V lost 3 bases and J 5 bases, leaving 14 bases between the germline ends. The CDR3 sequence: CASSYHRKNNNSPLHF. In DNA, the CDR3 is TGTGCCAGCAGTTATCACAGAAAAAATAATAATTCACCCCTCCACTTT.

This clone was recorded only once. This chain uses TRBV27 with TRBJ2-1; 16 bases match TRBD2. The CDR3 has 16 amino acids. V was pared by 6 bases and J by 9 bases, with 8 bases of the junction left unmatched. Germline V gene data show CDR1 as MNHEY and CDR2 as SMNVEV (reference sequence). The CDR3 region is CASSLGTSGGDSEQFF. The CDR3 nucleotides read TGTGCCAGCAGCCTAGGGACTAGCGGGGGGGACAGTGAGCAGTTCTTC.

The chain has TRBV29-1 and TRBJ2-7; 7 bases are a match to TRBD2. CDR3 length: 11 amino acids. V lost 6 bases to trimming and J lost 6 bases; unmatched junction nucleotides: 5. The V gene's germline CDR1 is SQVTM and CDR2 ANQGSEA. The CDR3 protein is CSVSSGGEQYV. The CDR3 DNA is TGCAGCGTGTCCTCGGGGGGCGAGCAGTACGTC.